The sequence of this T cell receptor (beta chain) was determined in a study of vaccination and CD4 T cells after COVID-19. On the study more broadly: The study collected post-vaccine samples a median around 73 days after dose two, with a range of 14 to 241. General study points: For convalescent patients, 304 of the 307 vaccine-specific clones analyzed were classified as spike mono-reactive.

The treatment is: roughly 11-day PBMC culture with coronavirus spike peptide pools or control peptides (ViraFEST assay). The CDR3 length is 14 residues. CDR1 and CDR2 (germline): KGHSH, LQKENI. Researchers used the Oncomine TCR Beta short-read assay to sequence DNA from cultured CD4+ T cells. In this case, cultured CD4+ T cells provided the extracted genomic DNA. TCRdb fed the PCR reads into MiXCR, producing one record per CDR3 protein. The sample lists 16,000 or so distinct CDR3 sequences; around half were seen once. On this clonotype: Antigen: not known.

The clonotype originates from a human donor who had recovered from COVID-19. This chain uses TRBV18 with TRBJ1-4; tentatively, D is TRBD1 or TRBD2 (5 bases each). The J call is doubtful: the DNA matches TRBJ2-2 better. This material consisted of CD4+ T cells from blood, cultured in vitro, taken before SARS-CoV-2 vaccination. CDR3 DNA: TGTGCCAGCTCACCCCGAGGGGCCGACAGGGAGCTGTTTTTT. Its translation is CASSPRGADRELFF.